These 16 T cell receptor beta chains came from one sample sequenced in a study of response to subunit inactivated influenza vaccine. TCRdb reanalysed the RT-PCR reads using MiXCR and keeps one entry per CDR3 protein. The table shows roughly 760,000 distinct CDR3 sequences, with over 20% occurring only once. The specimen was PBMCs from blood, collected approximately 5 days after vaccination. All receptors come from a man aged 50-60 years who received an inactivated influenza vaccine.

The chain has TRBV6-1 and TRBJ1-2, with TRBD1 matching over 7 bases. The CDR3 spans 12 residues. V lost 7 bases to trimming and J lost 6 bases; unmatched junction nucleotides: 5. Germline V CDR1 and CDR2: MNHNS, SASEGT. The CDR3: CASTGTVHGYTF. The CDR3 nucleotides read TGTGCCAGCACAGGGACAGTTCATGGCTACACCTTC.

This clonotype was seen more than once but under ten times. The gene calls are TRBV4-2 and TRBJ2-7; weak D call: TRBD2 (6 bases). V shed 0 bases and J shed 1 base, with 13 bases lying between them. The germline V gene has CDR1 LGHNA and CDR2 YNFKEQ. The CDR3 has 16 amino acids. The CDR3 loop is CASSQDLRGGSYEQYF. The CDR3 DNA reads as TGTGCCAGCAGCCAAGATCTCCGGGGAGGTTCCTACGAGCAGTACTTC.

V usage is TRBV20-1 and J usage is TRBJ2-7; 9 bases agree with TRBD2. The V gene's germline CDR1 is DFQATT and CDR2 SNEGSKA (reference sequence). Unmatched junction bases numbered 8, after V lost 2 bases and J lost 3 bases. The CDR3 totals 15 residues. The CDR3 nucleotides are TGCAGTGCTAGAAAATGGCGGGGGGGCCTCTACGAGCAGTACTTC. As protein: CSARKWRGGLYEQYF.

The chain couples TRBV20-1 to TRBJ2-1; D tentatively reads TRBD1 or TRBD2 (5 bases each). V lost 0 bases and J lost 0, with 9 bases in between. Germline values: CDR1 DFQATT, CDR2 SNEGSKA (reference sequence). The CDR3 covers 15 residues. CDR3: CSARDMRGSYNEQFF. The DNA of the CDR3 is TGCAGTGCTAGAGACATGAGGGGCTCCTACAATGAGCAGTTCTTC.

The chain couples TRBV3-1 to TRBJ2-5; tentatively, D is TRBD1 or TRBD2 (5 bases each). Germline CDR1 is LGHDT and CDR2 is YNNKEL (reference sequence). The CDR3 is 15 residues long. Trimming took 4 bases from V and 5 from J, leaving 17 bases between them. The CDR3 here is CASSPQTTGRETQYF. The CDR3 bases are TGTGCCAGCAGCCCCCAAACTACGGGACGGGAGACCCAGTACTTC.

This clonotype was found a few times. V and J are TRBV6-1 and TRBJ2-1; tentatively, D is TRBD2 (5 bases). The germline gives CDR1 MNHNS, CDR2 SASEGT. V lost 11 bases and J lost 8, with 22 bases in between. There are 14 residues in the CDR3. The CDR3 region is CAGSTRDLGDEQFF. As DNA, the CDR3 is TGTGCCGGATCAACTAGGGATCTTGGGGATGAGCAGTTCTTC.

At least ten counts were recorded for this clonotype. The chain combines TRBV7-2 with TRBJ1-1; D not certain. Per germline, CDR1 SGHTA and CDR2 FQGNSA. The CDR3 spans 15 residues. Deletions cut 0 bases from V and 4 bases from J, with 12 bases between. This CDR3 is CASSLAQGHSTEAFF. Here the CDR3 DNA reads TGTGCCAGCAGCTTAGCGCAAGGTCATAGCACTGAAGCTTTCTTT.

This sequence joins TRBV12-3 or TRBV12-4 and TRBJ2-7; TRBD1 might be the D (6 bases). V gave up 5 bases and J gave up 6 bases, with 14 bases separating them. CDR3 length equals 13 residues. CDR3 protein: CASSTYRVREQYF. CDR3 bases: TGTGCCAGCAGTACCTACAGGGTCCGCGAGCAGTACTTC.

V and J are TRBV24-1 and TRBJ2-1; no clear D. The length of the CDR3 is 13 residues. V was cut by 8 bases and J by 0 bases, with 7 bases left in between. CDR1 and CDR2 from the germline V gene are KGHDR and SFDVKD. The CDR3 is CATMSSSYNEQFF. CDR3 DNA sequence: TGTGCCACCATGAGTAGCTCCTACAATGAGCAGTTCTTC.

The rearrangement links TRBV10-3 to TRBJ1-3; D is uncertain. This CDR3 spans 14 amino acids. V was cut by 6 bases and J by 4 bases, with 13 bases left in between. Per germline, CDR1 ENHRY and CDR2 SYGVKD. The CDR3 reads CAISPMGRGNTIYF. CDR3 DNA: TGTGCCATCAGCCCGATGGGTCGGGGAAACACCATATATTTT.

There are a few counts of this clonotype. At one of its ends the junction is not consistent with the germline gene, which may arise from a read error. The gene calls are TRBV4-1 and TRBJ1-5; D uncertain. The CDR3 is 13 residues long. Germline loops: CDR1 MGHRA, CDR2 YSYEKL. CDR3 DNA: TGCGCCAGCAGCGAAGAGATCAATCAGCCCCAGCATTTT. Translated, it gives CASSEEINQPQHF.

The chain couples TRBV7-9 to TRBJ2-1; 7 bases align to TRBD2. V lost 3 bases to trimming and J lost 8 bases; unmatched junction nucleotides: 10. The CDR3 is made up of 15 amino acids. Germline V CDR1 and CDR2: SEHNR, FQNEAQ (reference sequence). For the CDR3, the DNA is TGTGCCAGCAGCTTCTCAGCGCTAGCGGATCATGAGCAGTTCTTC. Translated, it gives CASSFSALADHEQFF.

This clonotype was seen more than once but under ten times. This chain connects TRBV4-3 to TRBJ2-3; unclear D gene. The V gene's germline CDR1 is LGHNA and CDR2 YSLEER. Trimming removed 0 bases from V and 7 bases from J, with 8 bases in between. This CDR3 contains 13 residues. The DNA of the CDR3 is TGCGCCAGCAGCCAAGAGGGCGGTCATACGCAGTATTTT. Amino acid sequence: CASSQEGGHTQYF.

The genes are TRBV5-1 and TRBJ1-5; 10 bases agree with TRBD1. The length of the CDR3 is 16 residues. V shed 4 bases and J 7 bases; nucleotides not matched to a gene: 11. Germline V gene data show CDR1 as SGHRS and CDR2 as YFSETQ. CDR3 DNA: TGCGCCAGCAGCCCCACCTCCGGGACAGGGGTCCAGCCCCAGCATTTT. This sequence encodes CASSPTSGTGVQPQHF. Based on the CDR3 plus reference TRBV5-1 and TRBJ1-5, the full variable domain is KAGVTQTPRYLIKTRGQQVTLSCSPISGHRSVSWYQQTPGQGLQFLFEYFSETQRNKGNFPGRFSGRQFSNSRSEMNVSTLELGDSALYLCASSPTSGTGVQPQHFGDGTRLSIL.

In this sample, this clonotype turned up a few times. The gene calls are TRBV28 and TRBJ2-5; D is undetermined. V was pared by 6 bases and J by 2 bases, with 10 bases between. This CDR3 comprises 13 residues. Germline lookup yields CDR1 MDHEN and CDR2 SYDVKM. CDR3 amino acids: CASRSIGQETQYF. DNA of the CDR3: TGTGCCAGCAGGTCCATCGGGCAAGAGACCCAGTACTTC.

The genes are TRBV7-6 and TRBJ2-5; tentatively, D is TRBD2 (5 bases). Germline V CDR1 and CDR2: SGHVS, FNYEAQ. V dropped 5 bases and J dropped 2 bases, with 12 bases sitting between them. This CDR3 comprises 14 residues. The CDR3 here is CASSRGPNQETQYF. The DNA for the CDR3 is TGTGCCAGCAGCCGAGGGCCCAATCAAGAGACCCAGTACTTC. Based on the CDR3 plus reference TRBV7-6 and TRBJ2-5, the full variable domain is GAGVSQSPRYKVTKRGQDVALRCDPISGHVSLYWYRQALGQGPEFLTYFNYEAQQDKSGLPNDRFSAERPEGSISTLTIQRTEQRDSAMYRCASSRGPNQETQYFGPGTRLLVL.